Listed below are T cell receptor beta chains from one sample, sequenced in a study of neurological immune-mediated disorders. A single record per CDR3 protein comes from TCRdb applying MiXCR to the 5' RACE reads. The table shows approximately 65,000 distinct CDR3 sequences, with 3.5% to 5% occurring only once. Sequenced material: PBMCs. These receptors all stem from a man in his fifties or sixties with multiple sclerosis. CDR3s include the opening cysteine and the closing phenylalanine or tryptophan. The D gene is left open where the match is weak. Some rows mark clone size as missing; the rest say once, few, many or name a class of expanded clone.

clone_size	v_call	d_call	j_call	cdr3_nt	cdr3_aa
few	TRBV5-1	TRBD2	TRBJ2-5	TGCGCCAGCAGCCTGGGACTAGCTCTGGGAGTAGAGACCCAGTACTTC	CASSLGLALGVETQYF
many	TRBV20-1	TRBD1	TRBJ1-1	TGCAGTGCCACTCGGGACAGGGTCACTGAAGCTTTCTTT	CSATRDRVTEAFF
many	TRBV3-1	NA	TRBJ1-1	TGTGCCAGCAGCCGAGACAGGAGGAACACTGAAGCTTTCTTT	CASSRDRRNTEAFF
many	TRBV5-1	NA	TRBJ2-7	TGCGCCAGCAGCCCCTCCGGGAACTACGAGCAGTACTTC	CASSPSGNYEQYF
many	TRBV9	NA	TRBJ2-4	TGTGCCAGCAGCTCCATGGGGTCTTCTGTAAACATTCAGTACTTC	CASSSMGSSVNIQYF
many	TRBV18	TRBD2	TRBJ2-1	TGTGCCAGCTCACCACGGACTAGCGGGGTTACAAACATTGAGCAGTTCTTC	CASSPRTSGVTNIEQFF
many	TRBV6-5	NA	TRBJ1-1	TGTGCCAGCAGTTACGACAGAAAAGCTTTCTTT	CASSYDRKAFF
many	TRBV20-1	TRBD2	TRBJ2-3	TGCAGTGCCAAACGACCTAGCGGGGGAACAGATACGCAGTATTTT	CSAKRPSGGTDTQYF
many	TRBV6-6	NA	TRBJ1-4	TGTGCCAGCAGTTACTCAGACGTGCGTGAAAAACTGTTTTTT	CASSYSDVREKLFF
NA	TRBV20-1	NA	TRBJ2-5	TGCAGTGCTAAAGTTTGGCCTCAAGAGACCCAGTACTTC	CSAKVWPQETQYF
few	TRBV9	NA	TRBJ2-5	TGTGCCAGCAGCGTAGAAAATGCGGAGACCCAGTACTTC	CASSVENAETQYF
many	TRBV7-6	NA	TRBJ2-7	TGTGCCAGCAGCTTAGAAGCGGAGAGCTCCTACGAGCAGTACTTC	CASSLEAESSYEQYF
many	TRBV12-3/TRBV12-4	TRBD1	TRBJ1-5	TGTGCCAGCAGTAATCCTTGGACAGGGGGGAATCAGCCCCAGCATTTT	CASSNPWTGGNQPQHF
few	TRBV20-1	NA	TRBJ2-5	TGCAGTGCGAGAGGGCGAGAAGAGACCCAGTACTTC	CSARGREETQYF
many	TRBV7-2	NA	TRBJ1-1	TGTGCCAGCAGCTTAGCCGGGGGCATTGAAGCTTTCTTT	CASSLAGGIEAFF
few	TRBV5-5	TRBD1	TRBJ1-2	TGTGCCAGCAGCTTGGGATGGGACAGGCCCCGCTATGGCTACACCTTC	CASSLGWDRPRYGYTF
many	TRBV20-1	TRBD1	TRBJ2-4	TGCAGTGCTAGAATACCGGGACAGGTTCTAGCCAAAAACATTCAGTACTTC	CSARIPGQVLAKNIQYF
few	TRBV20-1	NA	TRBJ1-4	TGCAGTGCTAGTAGCAGGGTGGGTGAAAAACTGTTTTTT	CSASSRVGEKLFF
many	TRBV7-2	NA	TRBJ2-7	TGTGCCAGCAGCCTTCCGGGGTTTGTGTACGAGCAGTACTTC	CASSLPGFVYEQYF
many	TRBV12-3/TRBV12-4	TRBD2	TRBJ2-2	TGTGCCAGCAGTTCCAGCGGGGGGAACACCGGGGAGCTGTTTTTT	CASSSSGGNTGELFF
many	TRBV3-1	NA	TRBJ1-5	TGTGCCAGCAGCCAAGACGCGGGGGTACACAATCAGCCCCAGAATTTT	CASSQDAGVHNQPQNF
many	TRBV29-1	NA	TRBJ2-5	TGCAGCGTTGAAGACCGCCAGGGAGCTTACGAGACCCAGTACTTC	CSVEDRQGAYETQYF
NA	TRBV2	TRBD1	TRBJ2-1	TGTGCCAGCAGTGCAGGGACAGGGTACGATGAGCAGTTCTTC	CASSAGTGYDEQFF
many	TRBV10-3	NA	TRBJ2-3	TGTGCCATCAGTGATGGGAATCGTGTAGCAGATACGCAGTATTTT	CAISDGNRVADTQYF
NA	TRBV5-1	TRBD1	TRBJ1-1	TGCGCCAGCAGCTTGTCCGACAGGGGGAACACTGAAGCTTTCTTT	CASSLSDRGNTEAFF
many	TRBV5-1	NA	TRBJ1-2	TGCGCCAGCAGCTTGGATGGGGTTGGTAGTGGCTACACCTTC	CASSLDGVGSGYTF